The 20 T cell receptor beta chains below were found in one sample sequenced in a study of cytomegalovirus exposure and HLA in healthy donors (dated by TCRdb to 2016 to 2017). The library was generated by the immunoSEQ multiplex PCR assay. Imported from immuneACCESS, the table was reduced by TCRdb to in-frame sequences with V and J called. These copies leave out some clones; in studies compared against another copy, an unresolved V gene accounts for under half, and the cause of the remainder is not known. The sample profile shows around 100,000 clones; roughly 85% of them were found once. 20% to 25% of the sample belongs to the ten largest clones. The sequencing input was PBMCs. Receptors were obtained from a young man in good health and CMV-seropositive.

This chain links TRBV6-1 with TRBJ2-3, with a tentative D call TRBD2 (6 bases). V lost 2 bases and J lost 3, with 18 bases in between. Germline lookup yields CDR1 MNHNS and CDR2 SASEGT. The CDR3 length is 17 residues. CDR3 coding DNA: TGTGCCAGCAGTGAAAGGAGTAGGAGGGGCGGAACAGATACGCAGTATTTT. Translating gives CASSERSRRGGTDTQYF.

The chain joins TRBV20-1 to TRBJ1-1, with 7 bases aligning to TRBD1. The CDR3 spans 11 residues. V lost 6 bases, J lost 9 bases, and 7 bases stayed unmatched. Germline V gene lookup returns CDR1 DFQATT and CDR2 SNEGSKA (reference sequence). CDR3 nucleotides: TGCAGTGCCCGAGACAGGGATCAAGCTTTCTTT. Protein: CSARDRDQAFF.

This sequence joins TRBV9 and TRBJ1-1; D is uncertain. Per germline, CDR1 SGDLS and CDR2 YYNGEE. The CDR3 is made up of 13 amino acids. The germline V and J ends were trimmed by 4 bases and 5 bases, with 12 bases remaining between them. Here the CDR3 DNA reads TGTGCCAGCAGCACAACACGAGGGACTGAAGCTTTCTTT. Translating gives CASSTTRGTEAFF. The whole variable domain, filled in from reference TRBV9 and TRBJ1-1, reads DSGVTQTPKHLITATGQRVTLRCSPRSGDLSVYWYQQSLDQGLQFLIQYYNGEERAKGNILERFSAQQFPDLHSELNLSSLELGDSALYFCASSTTRGTEAFFGQGTRLTVV.

This sequence joins TRBV6-1 and TRBJ1-4; TRBD1 aligns across 9 bases. The J segment lost 7 bases and the V segment lost 2 bases, leaving 5 bases of the junction unmatched. This CDR3 is 15 amino acids long. CDR1 and CDR2 from the germline V gene are MNHNS and SASEGT. CDR3 amino acids: CASSETGTGTEKLFF. The DNA of the CDR3 is TGTGCCAGCAGTGAAACCGGGACAGGGACTGAAAAACTGTTTTTT.

This rearrangement joins TRBV7-9 to TRBJ2-1; 8 bases fit TRBD2. The CDR3 is 15 residues long. Germline V lookup: CDR1 SEHNR, CDR2 FQNEAQ (reference sequence). The V segment lost 1 base and the J segment 8 bases; nucleotides outside the gene matches: 7. CDR3 loop: CASSLEAGVSYEQFF. The CDR3 DNA reads as TGTGCCAGCAGCTTAGAAGCGGGAGTTAGCTATGAGCAGTTCTTC.

For this clone: Other DNA sequences within the sample encode an identical CDR3. The chain is built from TRBV27 and TRBJ1-1, with TRBD1 matching 12 bases. J lost 6 bases, V lost 3 bases, and 5 bases had no gene match. Germline CDR1 and CDR2: MNHEY and SMNVEV (reference sequence). This CDR3 has 15 amino acids. CDR3 residues: CASSFGDRGRAEAFF. Written as DNA, the CDR3 is TGTGCCAGCAGTTTCGGGGACAGGGGGCGGGCTGAAGCTTTCTTT.

The chain couples TRBV5-1 to TRBJ2-1; maybe TRBD2 (6 bases). V lost 5 bases and J 5 bases, leaving 17 bases between the germline ends. CDR1 is SGHRS, CDR2 YFSETQ, per germline. CDR3 length equals 15 residues. The CDR3 region has the DNA TGCGCCAGCAGACCAACGGGAGACTCACACAATGAGCAGTTCTTC. This codes for CASRPTGDSHNEQFF.

The chain joins TRBV19 to TRBJ1-5; D may be TRBD1 (6 bases). This CDR3 is 14 amino acids long. V dropped 3 bases and J dropped 7 bases, with 13 bases sitting between them. The V gene's germline CDR1 is LNHDA and CDR2 SQIVND (reference sequence). The CDR3: CASSMGGGVQPQHF. CDR3 DNA: TGTGCCAGTAGTATGGGGGGGGGCGTGCAGCCCCAGCATTTT.

This clone appeared once. CDR3 nucleotide sequence: TGTGCCACCAGCAGACCGGGACAAGAAGAGACCCAGTACTTC. It codes for CATSRPGQEETQYF. The chain employs TRBV15 and TRBJ2-5; perhaps TRBD1 as D (6 bases). CDR1 is LNHNV, CDR2 YYDKDF, per germline (reference sequence). The CDR3 covers 14 residues. Trimming removed 2 bases from V and 3 bases from J, with 10 bases in between.

The chain combines TRBV4-1 with TRBJ1-2; D ambiguous. Looked up from germline, CDR1 is MGHRA and CDR2 is YSYEKL. The CDR3 is 16 amino acids. With 0 bases removed from V and 4 bases from J, the gap between germline ends came to 15 bases. CDR3 DNA: TGCGCCAGCAGCCAAGATTTTGGCCATGCCCTCTATGGCTACACCTTC. It is translated as CASSQDFGHALYGYTF.

The V gene is TRBV2, the J gene TRBJ2-5; 12 bases match TRBD2. CDR1 and CDR2 (germline): SNHLY, FYNNEI. This CDR3 has 15 amino acids. Trimming cost V 6 bases and J 0 bases; bases outside gene matches: 2. CDR3 sequence: CASRGLAGYQETQYF. DNA of the CDR3: TGTGCCAGCAGGGGACTAGCGGGTTACCAAGAGACCCAGTACTTC.

This sequence joins TRBV2 and TRBJ2-1; 8 bases map to TRBD2. Germline V CDR1 and CDR2: SNHLY, FYNNEI. The junction had 6 bases not matched to a gene; V was cut back by 10 bases and J by 1 base. This CDR3 is built from 14 residues. The CDR3 nucleotides are TGTGCCACCCACGGGAGGGAGTCCTACAATGAGCAGTTCTTC. Translating gives CATHGRESYNEQFF.

The V call is TRBV5-1, the J call TRBJ2-7; D unresolved. V lost 2 bases, J lost 3 bases, and 21 bases lay in between. This CDR3 region has 17 residues. From germline, CDR1 is SGHRS and CDR2 YFSETQ. Here the CDR3 reads CASSFGAPRLNHYEQYV. Here the CDR3 DNA reads TGCGCCAGCAGCTTTGGAGCCCCCCGACTCAATCACTACGAGCAGTACGTC.

The DNA of the CDR3 is TGCAGCGTTTTGGGGGGGACAGGGGGTAATGAGCAGTTCTTC. It specifies CSVLGGTGGNEQFF. This chain joins TRBV29-1 and TRBJ2-1; 11 nucleotides match TRBD1. The V segment lost 5 bases and the J segment 7 bases; nucleotides outside the gene matches: 7. This CDR3 has 14 amino acids. Germline V gene data show CDR1 as SQVTM and CDR2 as ANQGSEA.

This chain joins TRBV6-5 and TRBJ2-5, with TRBD1 as a possible D gene (6 bases). The CDR3 runs 11 residues. CDR1 and CDR2 (germline): MNHEY, SVGAGI. Trimming took 5 bases from V and 13 from J, leaving 14 bases between them. In nucleotides, the CDR3 is TGTGCCAGCAGTCACGGGGACACTCCGTACTTC. Protein: CASSHGDTPYF.

The chain recombines TRBV13 with TRBJ1-1; possible D gene TRBD1, 6 bases. The germline V gene encodes CDR1 PRHDT and CDR2 FYEKMQ (reference sequence). The CDR3 is 14 residues long. V lost 2 bases to trimming and J lost 2 bases, with 9 bases between them. CDR3 amino acids: CASSLQGSNTEAFF. DNA of the CDR3: TGTGCCAGCAGCTTACAGGGGTCAAACACTGAAGCTTTCTTT.

The rearrangement uses TRBV9 and TRBJ2-1, with 7 bases that match TRBD1. V gave up 1 base and J gave up 2 bases; unmatched junction bases: 12. Germline V gene data show CDR1 as SGDLS and CDR2 as YYNGEE. The CDR3 covers 18 residues. The CDR3 region is CASSVSQYRGSPYNEQFF. The CDR3 nucleotides read TGTGCCAGCAGCGTATCGCAATACAGGGGTAGTCCCTACAATGAGCAGTTCTTC.

The gene calls are TRBV19 and TRBJ1-4; D call uncertain. V dropped 5 bases and J dropped 0 bases, with 4 bases sitting between them. Germline CDR1 LNHDA, CDR2 SQIVND (reference sequence). This CDR3 comprises 13 residues. CDR3 in DNA: TGTGCCAGTAGTCCTCCAACTAATGAAAAACTGTTTTTT. Residues: CASSPPTNEKLFF.

The chain employs TRBV2 and TRBJ2-3; 10 bases map to TRBD2. Germline CDR1 reads SNHLY; CDR2 reads FYNNEI. The V and J ends lost 7 bases and 5 bases, in that order; junction bases with no gene match: 9. The CDR3 totals 15 residues. In DNA, the CDR3 is TGTGCCAGCATGCGGACTAGCGGAGGGGAAGATACGCAGTATTTT. Protein product: CASMRTSGGEDTQYF.

The chain uses TRBV4-1 and TRBJ2-5; tentatively, D is TRBD1 (6 bases). The germline V and J ends were trimmed by 4 bases and 5 bases, with 14 bases remaining between them. CDR3 length: 14 amino acids. Germline V lookup: CDR1 MGHRA, CDR2 YSYEKL. The CDR3 loop reads CASSREHREETQYF. The DNA of the CDR3 is TGCGCCAGCAGCCGAGAGCACAGGGAGGAGACCCAGTACTTC.